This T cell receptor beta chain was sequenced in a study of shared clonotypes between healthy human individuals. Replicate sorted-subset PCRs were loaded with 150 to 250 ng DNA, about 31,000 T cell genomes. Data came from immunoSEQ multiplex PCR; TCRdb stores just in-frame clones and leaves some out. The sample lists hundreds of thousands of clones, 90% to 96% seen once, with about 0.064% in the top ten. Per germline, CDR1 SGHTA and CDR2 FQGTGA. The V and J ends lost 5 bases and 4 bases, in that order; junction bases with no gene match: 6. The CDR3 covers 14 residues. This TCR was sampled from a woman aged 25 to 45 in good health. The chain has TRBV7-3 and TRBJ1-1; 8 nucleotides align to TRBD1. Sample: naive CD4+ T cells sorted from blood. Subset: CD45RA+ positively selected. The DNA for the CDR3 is TGTGCCAGCAGCCCCAGGGGGCCTGGCACTGAAGCTTTCTTT. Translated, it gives CASSPRGPGTEAFF.